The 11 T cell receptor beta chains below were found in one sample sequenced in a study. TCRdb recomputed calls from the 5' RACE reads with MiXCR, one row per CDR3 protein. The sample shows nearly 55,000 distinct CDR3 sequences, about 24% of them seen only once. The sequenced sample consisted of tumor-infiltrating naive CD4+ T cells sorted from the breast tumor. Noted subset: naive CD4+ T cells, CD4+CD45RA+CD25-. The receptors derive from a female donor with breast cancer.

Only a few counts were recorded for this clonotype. The CDR3: CASSTTGAGPQHF. The CDR3, as DNA: TGTGCCAGCAGCACCACAGGGGCCGGGCCCCAGCATTTT. The chain combines TRBV7-2 with TRBJ1-5, with 7 bases lining up with TRBD1. The CDR3 loop spans 13 amino acids. Germline trimming cut 5 bases from V and 9 bases from J; bases unmatched to any gene: 7. Looked up from germline, CDR1 is SGHTA and CDR2 is FQGNSA. Full variable domain (missing parts from reference TRBV7-2 and TRBJ1-5): GAGVSQSPSNKVTEKGKDVELRCDPISGHTALYWYRQSLGQGLEFLIYFQGNSAPDKSGLPSDRFSAERTGGSVSTLTIQRTQQEDSAVYLCASSTTGAGPQHFGDGTRLSIL.

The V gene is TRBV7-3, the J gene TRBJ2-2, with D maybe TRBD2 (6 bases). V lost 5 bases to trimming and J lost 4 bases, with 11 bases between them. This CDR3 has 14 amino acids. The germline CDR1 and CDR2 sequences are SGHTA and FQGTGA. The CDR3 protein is CASSGGLLTGELFF. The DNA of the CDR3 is TGTGCCAGCAGCGGGGGACTTCTCACCGGGGAGCTGTTTTTT.

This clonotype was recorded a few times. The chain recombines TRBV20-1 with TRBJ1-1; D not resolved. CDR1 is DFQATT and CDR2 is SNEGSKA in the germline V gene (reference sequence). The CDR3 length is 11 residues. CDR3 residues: CSAPLNTEAFF. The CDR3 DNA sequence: TGCAGCGCCCCCTTGAACACTGAAGCTTTCTTT.

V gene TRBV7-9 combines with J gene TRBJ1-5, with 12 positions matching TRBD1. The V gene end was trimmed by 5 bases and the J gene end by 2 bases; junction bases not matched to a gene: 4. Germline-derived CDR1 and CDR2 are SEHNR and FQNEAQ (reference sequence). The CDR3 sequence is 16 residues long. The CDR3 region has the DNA TGTGCCAGCAGCCAAGGGACAGGGGGCGGCAATCAGCCCCAGCATTTT. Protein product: CASSQGTGGGNQPQHF.

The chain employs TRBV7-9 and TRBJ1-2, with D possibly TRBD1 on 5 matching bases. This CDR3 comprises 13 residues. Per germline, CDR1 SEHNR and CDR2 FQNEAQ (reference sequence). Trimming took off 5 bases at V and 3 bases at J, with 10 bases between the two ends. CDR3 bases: TGTGCCAGCAGCCTGGGGACCTACTATGGCTACACCTTC. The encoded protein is CASSLGTYYGYTF.

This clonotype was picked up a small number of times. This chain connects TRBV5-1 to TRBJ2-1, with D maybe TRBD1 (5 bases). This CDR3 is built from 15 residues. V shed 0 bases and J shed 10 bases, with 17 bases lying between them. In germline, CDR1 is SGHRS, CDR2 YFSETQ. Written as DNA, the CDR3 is TGCGCCAGCAGCTTGGCGGCAGGGAATTTCGGGGAGCAGTTCTTC. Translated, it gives CASSLAAGNFGEQFF.

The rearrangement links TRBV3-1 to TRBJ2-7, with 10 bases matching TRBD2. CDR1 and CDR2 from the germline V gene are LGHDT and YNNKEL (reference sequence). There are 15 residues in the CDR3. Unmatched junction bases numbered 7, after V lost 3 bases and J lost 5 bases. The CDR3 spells CASSHKREGLHEQYF. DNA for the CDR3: TGTGCCAGCAGCCATAAGCGGGAGGGCCTCCACGAGCAGTACTTC.

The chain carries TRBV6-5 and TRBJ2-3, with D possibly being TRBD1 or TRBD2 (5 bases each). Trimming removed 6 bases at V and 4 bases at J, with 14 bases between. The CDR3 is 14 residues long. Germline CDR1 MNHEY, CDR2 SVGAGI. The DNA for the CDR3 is TGTGCCAGCAGCCCTGGGACCCCCGCAGATACGCAGTATTTT. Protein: CASSPGTPADTQYF.

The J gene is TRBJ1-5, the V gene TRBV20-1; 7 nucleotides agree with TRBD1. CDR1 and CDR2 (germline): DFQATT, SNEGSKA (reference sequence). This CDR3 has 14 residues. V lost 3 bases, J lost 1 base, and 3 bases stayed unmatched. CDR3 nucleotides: TGCAGTGCTAGCCAGGGACAGAGCAATCAGCCCCAGCATTTT. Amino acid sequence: CSASQGQSNQPQHF.

CDR3 protein: CASSQVLVQSGANVLTF. CDR3 sequence (DNA): TGTGCCAGCTCTCAGGTGTTAGTTCAATCTGGGGCCAACGTCCTGACTTTC. The V gene is TRBV6-5, the J gene TRBJ2-6; D unclear. V shed 8 bases and J shed 1 base, with 18 bases lying between them. The CDR3 spans 17 residues. Germline V gene sequence: CDR1 MNHEY, CDR2 SVGAGI.

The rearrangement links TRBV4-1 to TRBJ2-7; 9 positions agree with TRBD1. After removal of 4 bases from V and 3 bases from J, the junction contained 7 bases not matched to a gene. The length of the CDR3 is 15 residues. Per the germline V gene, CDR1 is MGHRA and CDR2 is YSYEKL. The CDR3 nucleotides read TGCGCCAGCAGCCCGAGGACAGGGGTAAGCTACGAGCAGTACTTC. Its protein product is CASSPRTGVSYEQYF.